The 26 T cell receptor beta chains given below trace back to one sample, sequenced in a study of long-term antiretroviral therapy in people with HIV. Survey level was the resolution at which the v3.0 immunoSEQ assay ran. Sequencing used immunoSEQ multiplex PCR; TCRdb keeps in-frame clones, though not all of them. The sample yields about 35,000 clones, about three quarters seen once. The sequenced sample was unsorted PBMCs, obtained 2 years after starting antiretroviral therapy. The receptors originated from a woman aged 45-65 years with HIV.

CDR3 bases: TGTGCCAGCAGCCCCGGACAGGGGACCCTAAGGTACGAGCAGTACGTC. This codes for CASSPGQGTLRYEQYV. J is TRBJ2-7 and V is TRBV5-5, with 9 bases aligning to TRBD1. The CDR3 covers 16 residues. J gave up 4 bases and V 4 bases, and 12 bases lay outside the gene matches. The germline CDR1 and CDR2 sequences are SGHKS and YYEKEE (reference sequence).

By sample share, this clone is medium-sized (0.01 to 0.1%). V and J are TRBV27 and TRBJ2-1; maybe TRBD1 (6 bases). Germline-derived CDR1 and CDR2 are MNHEY and SMNVEV (reference sequence). V lost 1 base to trimming and J lost 5 bases, with 12 bases between them. The CDR3 covers 15 residues. In nucleotides, the CDR3 is TGTGCCAGCAGTTTATTCGTGGGGGCCCACAATGAGCAGTTCTTC. Amino acids: CASSLFVGAHNEQFF.

This clone was observed a few times. The gene calls are TRBV19 and TRBJ2-1, with D unclear. The CDR3 extends over 13 amino acids. Germline V gene lookup returns CDR1 LNHDA and CDR2 SQIVND (reference sequence). V lost 2 bases and J 7 bases, leaving 9 bases between the germline ends. The CDR3 loop is CASSIIQRNEQFF. The CDR3 coding sequence is TGTGCCAGTAGTATAATACAACGTAATGAGCAGTTCTTC.

The chain is built from TRBV19 and TRBJ1-2; 8 positions agree with TRBD1. The CDR3 totals 15 residues. Germline CDR1 reads LNHDA; CDR2 reads SQIVND (reference sequence). J gave up 2 bases and V 6 bases, and 8 bases lay outside the gene matches. The CDR3 sequence: CASRFGQGVNYGYTF. The DNA for the CDR3 is TGTGCCAGTAGGTTCGGACAGGGAGTCAACTATGGCTACACCTTC.

This rearrangement joins TRBV4-1 to TRBJ2-3; D is uncertain. This CDR3 has 14 residues. V lost 3 bases to trimming and J lost 6 bases, with 13 bases between them. Germline CDR1 and CDR2: MGHRA and YSYEKL. CDR3 sequence reads: CASSHPWKGDTQYF. CDR3 in DNA: TGCGCCAGCAGCCACCCCTGGAAGGGCGATACGCAGTATTTT.

The chain uses TRBV2 and TRBJ2-1, with 7 bases that match TRBD1. The V gene end was trimmed by 10 bases and the J gene end by 5 bases; junction bases not matched to a gene: 8. Per germline, CDR1 SNHLY and CDR2 FYNNEI. This CDR3 is 13 amino acids long. This CDR3 reads CATKGQLNNEQFF. The CDR3 nucleotides read TGTGCCACCAAGGGACAGCTCAACAATGAGCAGTTCTTC.

The J gene is TRBJ2-3, the V gene TRBV6-1; D may be TRBD1 (6 bases). Germline lookup yields CDR1 MNHNS and CDR2 SASEGT. V was pared by 6 bases and J by 10 bases, with 14 bases between. The CDR3 spans 12 residues. CDR3 loop: CASSTGKAAQYF. CDR3 DNA: TGTGCCAGCAGCACAGGGAAGGCAGCGCAGTATTTT.

The chain is built from TRBV11-2 and TRBJ2-7; D gene unclear. Trimming removed 4 bases at V and 6 bases at J, with 10 bases between. Germline lookup yields CDR1 SGHAT and CDR2 FQNNGV. The CDR3 contains 12 residues. The CDR3 region is CASSSPPGEQYV. The CDR3, as DNA: TGTGCCAGCAGCTCCCCGCCTGGCGAGCAGTACGTC.

The V and J genes are TRBV18 and TRBJ1-1, with 7 bases lining up with TRBD1. The ends lost 3 bases at V and 7 bases at J; junction bases unmatched: 8. Germline CDR1 and CDR2: KGHSH and LQKENI. The CDR3 is 14 residues long. The CDR3, as DNA: TGTGCCAGCTCACCGACAGGGCACCCCTATGAAGCTTTCTTT. Protein product: CASSPTGHPYEAFF.

V usage is TRBV5-1 and J usage is TRBJ2-2, with D uncertain. Germline CDR1 reads SGHRS; CDR2 reads YFSETQ. The CDR3 is 16 amino acids. Trimming stripped 0 bases from V and 0 bases from J, with 9 bases between. The CDR3 spells CASSLAATANTGELFF. CDR3 nucleotides: TGCGCCAGCAGCTTGGCCGCGACCGCGAACACCGGGGAGCTGTTTTTT.

The V call is TRBV4-2, the J call TRBJ2-1, with TRBD2 matching over 10 bases. Trimming at V came to 3 bases and at J to 7 bases, leaving 9 bases not matched to a gene. Germline V gene data show CDR1 as LGHNA and CDR2 as YNFKEQ. The CDR3 contains 16 residues. The CDR3 here is CASSQFGSGGVNEQFF. CDR3 nucleotide sequence: TGTGCCAGCAGCCAGTTTGGCAGCGGGGGGGTAAATGAGCAGTTCTTC.

The chain combines TRBV7-9 with TRBJ1-5; 10 nucleotides match TRBD1. V lost 5 bases and J lost 4; bases outside the gene matches: 5. The CDR3 contains 15 residues. Germline CDR1 SEHNR, CDR2 FQNEAQ (reference sequence). This CDR3 reads CASSATGQGNQPQHF. The CDR3 DNA reads TGTGCCAGCAGCGCTACGGGACAGGGGAATCAGCCCCAGCATTTT. Together with reference TRBV7-9 and TRBJ1-5, the CDR3 gives the full variable domain: DTGVSQNPRHKITKRGQNVTFRCDPISEHNRLYWYRQTLGQGPEFLTYFQNEAQLEKSRLLSDRFSAERPKGSFSTLEIQRTEQGDSAMYLCASSATGQGNQPQHFGDGTRLSIL.

The V gene is TRBV7-9, the J gene TRBJ2-2; no clear D. The length of the CDR3 is 14 residues. From germline, CDR1 is SEHNR and CDR2 FQNEAQ (reference sequence). The V end lost 0 bases, the J end lost 6 bases, and 8 bases lay between the germline ends. In DNA, the CDR3 is TGTGCCAGCAGCTTAGCATTGAGGCCCGGGGAGCTGTTTTTT. It encodes CASSLALRPGELFF.

The genes are TRBV30 and TRBJ2-5; perhaps TRBD1 as D (5 bases). Germline values: CDR1 GTSNPN, CDR2 SVGIG (reference sequence). The CDR3 is made up of 14 amino acids. With 0 bases removed from V and 2 bases from J, the gap between germline ends came to 10 bases. The CDR3 nucleotides are TGTGCCTGGAGTGTGGGGCGTTGGCAAGAGACCCAGTACTTC. Translation gives CAWSVGRWQETQYF.

The genes are TRBV27 and TRBJ2-5, with 9 nucleotides matching TRBD1. The CDR3 loop spans 14 amino acids. CDR1 and CDR2 (germline): MNHEY, SMNVEV (reference sequence). Trimming at V came to 4 bases and at J to 4 bases, leaving 4 bases not matched to a gene. In nucleotides, the CDR3 is TGTGCCAGCAGTTGGGGGACAGGGACAGAGACCCAGTACTTC. Translation: CASSWGTGTETQYF.

This clone was counted between two and nine times. The gene calls are TRBV19 and TRBJ1-2, with D tentatively TRBD1 (5 bases). Germline-derived CDR1 and CDR2 are LNHDA and SQIVND (reference sequence). Between the trimmed V and J ends, which lost 4 bases and 2 bases, there was a span of 5 bases. This CDR3 comprises 12 residues. DNA for the CDR3: TGTGCCAGTAGTAGACAGAACTATGGCTACACCTTC. Its protein product is CASSRQNYGYTF.

The J gene is TRBJ1-2, the V gene TRBV7-8; D gene ambiguous. V was shortened by 4 bases and J by 3 bases, with 15 bases between the two germline ends. From germline, CDR1 is SGHVS and CDR2 FQNEAQ. This CDR3 is built from 15 residues. The CDR3 region is CASSSFAWEYYGYTF. Here the CDR3 DNA reads TGTGCCAGCAGCTCCTTCGCCTGGGAGTACTATGGCTACACCTTC.

The CDR3 DNA is TGTGCCAGCACCGGTATCCCCGTCCGCGGGCCCAGGCAAAACACTGAAGCTTTCTTT. Its protein product is CASTGIPVRGPRQNTEAFF. The rearrangement uses TRBV27 and TRBJ1-1, with D unclear. Germline V gene lookup returns CDR1 MNHEY and CDR2 SMNVEV (reference sequence). V gave up 7 bases and J gave up 2 bases, with 29 bases separating them. CDR3 length equals 19 residues.

V is TRBV5-1 and J is TRBJ2-3; D is ambiguous. Germline V gene data show CDR1 as SGHRS and CDR2 as YFSETQ. The CDR3 has 14 residues. The V end lost 4 bases, the J end lost 1 base, and 10 bases lay between the germline ends. CDR3 DNA sequence: TGCGCCAGCAGCACCTTAGGGCGCACAGATACGCAGTATTTT. Its translation is CASSTLGRTDTQYF. The whole variable domain, filled in from reference TRBV5-1 and TRBJ2-3, reads KAGVTQTPRYLIKTRGQQVTLSCSPISGHRSVSWYQQTPGQGLQFLFEYFSETQRNKGNFPGRFSGRQFSNSRSEMNVSTLELGDSALYLCASSTLGRTDTQYFGPGTRLTVL.

V and J are TRBV29-1 and TRBJ2-7; 8 bases match TRBD1. This CDR3 has 14 residues. Trimming took 4 bases from V and 1 from J; bases not matched to a gene: 6. The germline V gene encodes CDR1 SQVTM and CDR2 ANQGSEA. The CDR3 spells CSVVLRGQSYEQYF. CDR3 nucleotides: TGCAGCGTTGTTCTCAGGGGGCAATCCTACGAGCAGTACTTC.

The chain employs TRBV5-6 and TRBJ2-1, with D perhaps TRBD1 or TRBD2 (5 bases each). Trimming left V 3 bases short and J 0 bases short, with 13 bases between. In germline, CDR1 is SGHDT, CDR2 YYEEEE. The CDR3 totals 16 residues. This CDR3 reads CASSSGRRGSYNEQFF. In DNA form, the CDR3 reads TGTGCCAGCAGCTCGGGGCGACGGGGCTCCTACAATGAGCAGTTCTTC.

This sequence joins TRBV5-1 and TRBJ2-7; tentative D call: TRBD2 (7 bases). V shed 0 bases and J shed 6 bases, with 25 bases lying between them. Germline V gene data show CDR1 as SGHRS and CDR2 as YFSETQ. The CDR3 spans 18 residues. This chain's CDR3 is CASSLGGGRGDIASEQYF. The CDR3 bases are TGCGCCAGCAGCTTGGGGGGAGGCCGGGGGGACATTGCCTCCGAGCAGTACTTC.

This sequence joins TRBV7-3 and TRBJ2-3, with a possible D match to TRBD2 (6 bases). Trimming pared 2 bases from V and 3 bases from J, leaving 12 bases between. The germline V gene has CDR1 SGHTA and CDR2 FQGTGA. The CDR3 length is 15 residues. The CDR3 sequence is CASSLLGGGTDTQYF. Written as DNA, the CDR3 is TGTGCCAGCAGCTTATTGGGCGGAGGGACAGATACGCAGTATTTT. The whole variable domain, filled in from reference TRBV7-3 and TRBJ2-3, reads GAGVSQTPSNKVTEKGKYVELRCDPISGHTALYWYRQSLGQGPEFLIYFQGTGAADDSGLPNDRFFAVRPEGSVSTLKIQRTERGDSAVYLCASSLLGGGTDTQYFGPGTRLTVL.

This sequence joins TRBV5-1 and TRBJ1-1, with 12 bases identical to TRBD1. The ends lost 0 bases at V and 3 bases at J; junction bases unmatched: 12. CDR1 SGHRS and CDR2 YFSETQ come from the germline V gene. There are 19 residues in the CDR3. The CDR3 loop reads CASSLGYNPGQGADTEAFF. In DNA, the CDR3 is TGCGCCAGCAGCTTGGGATATAATCCGGGACAGGGGGCCGACACTGAAGCTTTCTTT.

J is TRBJ1-5 and V is TRBV9, with 7 bases lining up with TRBD1. With 3 bases clipped from V and 0 bases from J, the junction kept 6 bases outside the gene matches. From germline, CDR1 is SGDLS and CDR2 YYNGEE. The CDR3 is made up of 16 amino acids. Here the CDR3 DNA reads TGTGCCAGCAGCGCCACAGGGGAGAATAGCAATCAGCCCCAGCATTTT. Protein product: CASSATGENSNQPQHF.

The rearrangement joins TRBV5-6 to TRBJ1-5; D gene ambiguous. V was clipped by 3 bases and J by 11 bases, with 15 bases between them. Germline CDR1 is SGHDT and CDR2 is YYEEEE. The CDR3 totals 13 residues. CDR3: CASSSGFFTTQHF. CDR3 in DNA: TGTGCCAGCAGCTCAGGATTTTTCACCACCCAGCATTTT.